This is a list of T cell receptor beta chains from one sample in a study of blood T cell repertoires in COVID-19. The repertoire was sequenced with immunoSEQ multiplex PCR; TCRdb's copy has only in-frame clones and lacks some. The table lists about 110,000 clones, 88% of them singletons. The sample taken for sequencing was peripheral blood. The receptors come from a human donor in a cohort sampled during active COVID-19. The CDR3 runs from the conserved cysteine through the conserved F or W. Clone size is stated in some rows and not others, as once, few, many or a class when expanded.

cdr3_aa v_call clone_size
CASSLDRAGYEQYF TRBV5-1 NA
CASSRTSGAYNEQFF TRBV28 NA
CASSIEGTGAAYEQYF TRBV7-9 NA
CASSPGQNEKLFF TRBV18 NA
CASSSEPNQPQHF TRBV5-1 NA
CASSLGGVSGANVLTF TRBV7-3 NA
CASSQGTSANEQFF TRBV23-1 NA
CASGLTGGTQYF TRBV12-5 NA
CASSSPGAGGGEQYF TRBV7-6 once
CASSSVWGGENQPQHF TRBV7-9 NA
CASLVYAKGELFF TRBV12-5 NA
CASSQARGGGATEAFF TRBV3-1/TRBV3-2 NA
CASSLFASGGITEAFF TRBV28 once
CASSFGGQLLEQYF TRBV28 once
CASSLGVAGYNEQFF TRBV19 NA
CASSWRVGFGNTIYF TRBV28 few
CASPDPQGHGYTF TRBV9 NA
CASISGQGAYNEQFF TRBV27 few
CASSPTRGNTEAFF TRBV7-8 NA
CASREDRLTYEQYF TRBV2 NA
CASRGQGIRNQPQHF TRBV2 NA
CSVDGTGWSTDTQYF TRBV29-1 NA
CASRTPGAGANVLTF TRBV2 NA